A single sample gave rise to the 8 T cell receptor beta chains below, sequenced in a study of early T cells in non-severe SARS-CoV-2 infection. TCRdb itself ran the 5' RACE reads through MiXCR, one entry per CDR3 protein. This table has some 80,000 distinct CDR3 sequences, 12% appearing once. The sample in question was whole blood, obtained at baseline. The source is an adult who was a healthcare worker with PCR-confirmed SARS-CoV-2 infection or an uninfected control (not recorded which). The donor label of this sample is uncertain.

The rearrangement uses TRBV9 and TRBJ2-7, with 10 bases identical to TRBD2. The CDR3 extends over 17 amino acids. From germline, CDR1 is SGDLS and CDR2 YYNGEE. With 0 bases clipped from V and 2 bases from J, the junction kept 8 bases outside the gene matches. CDR3 residues: CASSVAPLAGDPYEQYF. The CDR3 DNA is TGTGCCAGCAGCGTAGCCCCCCTAGCGGGGGATCCCTACGAGCAGTACTTC.

The CDR3 DNA follows: TGTGCCAGCAGCCTCATAGCGGGGGCGGGGGATACGCAGTATTTT. Encoded protein: CASSLIAGAGDTQYF. This chain connects TRBV7-2 to TRBJ2-3; the match to TRBD2 covers 9 bases. CDR1 and CDR2 from the germline V gene are SGHTA and FQGNSA. V trimming: 5 bases; J trimming: 6 bases; junction bases outside the gene matches: 9. There are 15 residues in the CDR3.

The chain employs TRBV20-1 and TRBJ1-4, with 9 bases matching TRBD1. Germline V gene lookup returns CDR1 DFQATT and CDR2 SNEGSKA (reference sequence). V shed 0 bases, J shed 11 bases, and the junction held 1 base outside the gene matches. The CDR3 spans 12 residues. In DNA, the CDR3 is TGCAGTGCTAGAGAGGGGACAGGGAAACTGTTTTTT. It translates to CSAREGTGKLFF.

This clonotype was found a few times. The chain links TRBV5-1 to TRBJ2-2; D is perhaps TRBD2 (6 bases). Between the trimmed V and J ends, which lost 7 bases and 8 bases, there was a span of 12 bases. CDR1 is SGHRS and CDR2 is YFSETQ in the germline V gene. The CDR3 is made up of 12 amino acids. DNA for the CDR3: TGCGCCAGCTCCGGGGGATCTGGGGAGCTGTTTTTT. It encodes CASSGGSGELFF.

The gene calls are TRBV7-9 and TRBJ2-3; perhaps TRBD2 as D (5 bases). Germline V gene lookup returns CDR1 SEHNR and CDR2 FQNEAQ (reference sequence). The CDR3 runs 15 residues. The germline V and J ends were trimmed by 5 bases and 0 bases, with 12 bases remaining between them. CDR3 DNA sequence: TGTGCCAGCAGCCACATAGACTACAGCACAGATACGCAGTATTTT. It specifies CASSHIDYSTDTQYF.

J is TRBJ2-5 and V is TRBV30; the D is unclear. The germline CDR1 and CDR2 sequences are GTSNPN and SVGIG (reference sequence). Trimming removed 2 bases at V and 4 bases at J, with 8 bases between. The length of the CDR3 is 12 residues. The CDR3 nucleotides read TGTGCCTGGAGTTTGGCAGGAGAGACCCAGTACTTC. Amino acid sequence: CAWSLAGETQYF.

This chain uses TRBV12-3 or TRBV12-4 with TRBJ2-7, with a weak D call TRBD1 (5 bases). The V and J ends lost 5 bases and 3 bases respectively, with 11 bases between them. The CDR3 extends over 13 amino acids. The CDR3 sequence is CASSAGHIYEQYF. CDR3 DNA: TGTGCCAGCAGTGCCGGACACATCTACGAGCAGTACTTC.

This CDR3 reads CASSQRLAGEETQYF. CDR3 nucleotide sequence: TGTGCCAGCAGTCAAAGACTAGCGGGGGAAGAGACCCAGTACTTC. This chain connects TRBV12-3 or TRBV12-4 to TRBJ2-5; 12 bases map to TRBD2. The CDR3 sequence is 15 residues long. The ends lost 5 bases at V and 3 bases at J; junction bases unmatched: 4.